The 31 T cell receptor beta chains given below trace back to one sample, sequenced in a study (dated by TCRdb to between 2015 and 2017). Preparation of the library involved 5' RACE. Sequencing instrument: Illumina MiSeq. TCRdb trimmed public reads at Q25 via fastp, called clones via MiXCR and kept in-frame beta chains. When rows share a CDR3 protein, they turn into one entry using the most common DNA and genes. Counted in this sample were 50,000 to 75,000 distinct CDR3 sequences; about 20% of them appeared once. The ten largest clones capture about 3% of the sample. Sequenced sample: memory CD4+ T cells sorted from a lymph node. The cell subset or site label corresponds to: memory CD4+ T cells, CD4+CD45RO+CD25-. The receptors shown here come from a female donor with breast cancer.

This clonotype occurred many times. The chain joins TRBV20-1 to TRBJ1-1, with D unresolved. V was cut by 3 bases and J by 5 bases, with 7 bases left in between. The germline V gene encodes CDR1 DFQATT and CDR2 SNEGSKA (reference sequence). There are 11 residues in the CDR3. CDR3 amino acids: CSASTRTEAFF. As DNA, the CDR3 is TGCAGTGCTAGTACGCGTACTGAAGCTTTCTTT.

The rearrangement links TRBV5-1 to TRBJ1-1, with 8 bases fitting TRBD1. The CDR3 loop spans 13 amino acids. J gave up 3 bases and V 5 bases, and 3 bases lay outside the gene matches. CDR1 and CDR2 from the germline V gene are SGHRS and YFSETQ. CDR3 sequence reads: CASRRGQDTEAFF. CDR3 DNA: TGCGCCAGCAGGAGGGGACAGGACACTGAAGCTTTCTTT.

The chain uses TRBV6-5 and TRBJ2-1; the D is unclear. Germline CDR1 and CDR2: MNHEY and SVGAGI. V shed 6 bases and J shed 0 bases, with 12 bases lying between them. The length of the CDR3 is 15 residues. The DNA for the CDR3 is TGTGCCAGCAGGGCAACAACTCCCTCCTACAATGAGCAGTTCTTC. It codes for CASRATTPSYNEQFF.

This sequence joins TRBV7-9 and TRBJ2-7; D perhaps matches TRBD2 (5 bases). This CDR3 region has 16 residues. Germline V lookup: CDR1 SEHNR, CDR2 FQNEAQ (reference sequence). The V end lost 5 bases, the J end lost 0 bases, and 17 bases lay between the germline ends. CDR3 region: CASSPSGARSSYEQYF. CDR3 sequence (DNA): TGTGCCAGCAGCCCGAGCGGCGCCAGGAGCTCCTACGAGCAGTACTTC.

This clonotype was counted between two and nine times. The rearrangement links TRBV20-1 to TRBJ1-2, with D tentatively TRBD1 (6 bases). Germline loops: CDR1 DFQATT, CDR2 SNEGSKA (reference sequence). The length of the CDR3 is 13 residues. Trimming took off 4 bases at V and 1 base at J, with 10 bases between the two ends. The CDR3 here is CSATRQDNYGYTF. As DNA, the CDR3 is TGCAGTGCTACCCGACAGGATAACTATGGCTACACCTTC.

Only a few counts were recorded for this clonotype. The V gene is TRBV15, the J gene TRBJ1-4; possibly TRBD1 for D (5 bases). This CDR3 is built from 15 residues. The germline gives CDR1 LNHNV, CDR2 YYDKDF (reference sequence). Trimming pared 0 bases from V and 5 bases from J, leaving 10 bases between. Here the CDR3 DNA reads TGTGCCACCAGCAGAGACTCCCAGGGAAATGAAAAACTGTTTTTT. This codes for CATSRDSQGNEKLFF.

This clonotype was observed a single time. The rearrangement uses TRBV4-2 and TRBJ1-1, with D maybe TRBD1 (6 bases). CDR1 and CDR2 from the germline V gene are LGHNA and YNFKEQ. V lost 4 bases, J lost 2 bases, and 14 bases lay in between. The CDR3 is 15 residues long. CDR3 DNA sequence: TGTGCCAGCAGCCCTCGGACAGACACAAACACTGAAGCTTTCTTT. This gives the protein CASSPRTDTNTEAFF.

This clonotype has at least ten counts. V gene TRBV5-6 combines with J gene TRBJ2-5; D perhaps matches TRBD2 (5 bases). V shed 2 bases and J shed 5 bases, with 13 bases lying between them. This CDR3 is built from 14 residues. From germline, CDR1 is SGHDT and CDR2 YYEEEE. CDR3 region: CASSFGNSGETQYF. The CDR3 DNA follows: TGTGCCAGCAGCTTCGGCAACAGCGGCGAGACCCAGTACTTC.

The chain links TRBV28 to TRBJ1-1; D is ambiguous. Trimming shortened V by 4 bases and J by 1 base, and 10 bases separated the two germline ends. CDR3 size: 14 residues. Per the germline V gene, CDR1 is MDHEN and CDR2 is SYDVKM. The CDR3 spells CASSWEPGNTEAFF. Here the CDR3 DNA reads TGTGCCAGCAGTTGGGAGCCCGGGAACACTGAAGCTTTCTTT. The full variable domain, completed using reference TRBV28 and TRBJ1-1, is DVKVTQSSRYLVKRTGEKVFLECVQDMDHENMFWYRQDPGLGLRLIYFSYDVKMKEKGDIPEGYSVSREKKERFSLILESASTNQTSMYLCASSWEPGNTEAFFGQGTRLTVV.

This clonotype was counted between two and nine times. This rearrangement joins TRBV5-1 to TRBJ2-1; a weak D match, TRBD2 (5 bases). CDR3 length: 14 residues. The V gene's germline CDR1 is SGHRS and CDR2 YFSETQ. V was cut by 4 bases and J by 8 bases, with 16 bases left in between. The CDR3 sequence: CASSRGQSWDEQFF. The CDR3, as DNA: TGCGCCAGCAGCAGAGGGCAAAGCTGGGATGAGCAGTTCTTC.

Comments on this clonotype: A much more abundant neighbour one base away suggests this may be a read error. The chain has TRBV6-6 and TRBJ1-1, with D unclear. From germline, CDR1 is MNHNY and CDR2 SVGAGI (reference sequence). V lost 2 bases and J lost 1, with 11 bases in between. The CDR3 totals 15 residues. In nucleotides, the CDR3 is TGTGCCAGCAGTTACCCCAGCAGACCGAACACTGAAGCTTTCTTT. Translated, it gives CASSYPSRPNTEAFF.

This clonotype was detected ten times or more. The chain couples TRBV15 to TRBJ2-3, with a tentative D call TRBD1 (6 bases). This CDR3 contains 14 residues. V was clipped by 5 bases and J by 2 bases, with 11 bases between them. In germline, CDR1 is LNHNV, CDR2 YYDKDF (reference sequence). In DNA, the CDR3 is TGTGCCACCAGCCGAGGACAGACCACAGATACGCAGTATTTT. This encodes CATSRGQTTDTQYF.

Comments on this clonotype: A much bigger clone sits one base away, suggesting this may be a read error. The chain couples TRBV5-1 to TRBJ2-5; D is unclear. V was shortened by 6 bases and J by 2 bases, with 5 bases between the two germline ends. The germline V gene has CDR1 SGHRS and CDR2 YFSETQ. CDR3 length: 11 residues. The CDR3 sequence: CASMLQETQYF. The CDR3 DNA is TGCGCCAGCATGTTACAAGAGACCCAGTACTTC. The entire variable domain, with the rest obtained from reference TRBV5-1 and TRBJ2-5, is as follows: KAGVTQTPRYLIKTRGQQVTLSCSPISGHRSVSWYQQTPGQGLQFLFEYFSETQRNKGNFPGRFSGRQFSNSRSEMNVSTLELGDSALYLCASMLQETQYFGPGTRLLVL.

The chain links TRBV7-2 to TRBJ2-7, with D perhaps matching TRBD1 (5 bases). Germline CDR1 is SGHTA and CDR2 is FQGNSA. CDR3 size: 14 residues. V shed 1 base and J shed 4 bases, with 11 bases lying between them. CDR3 nucleotides: TGTGCCAGCAGCTTAGGGGGCCAGGCGTACGAGCAGTACTTC. Translating it yields CASSLGGQAYEQYF. Variable domain in full (rest from reference TRBV7-2 and TRBJ2-7): GAGVSQSPSNKVTEKGKDVELRCDPISGHTALYWYRQSLGQGLEFLIYFQGNSAPDKSGLPSDRFSAERTGGSVSTLTIQRTQQEDSAVYLCASSLGGQAYEQYFGPGTRLTVT.

The table lists this clonotype with many counts. J is TRBJ2-3 and V is TRBV6-2 or TRBV6-3; maybe TRBD2 (6 bases). Trimming removed 4 bases at V and 9 bases at J, with 11 bases between. The V gene's germline CDR1 is MNHEY and CDR2 SVGEGT. This CDR3 is built from 12 residues. The chain's CDR3 is CASSLLRGTQYF. Here the CDR3 DNA reads TGTGCCAGCAGTTTACTCCGGGGGACGCAGTATTTT.

This sequence joins TRBV7-9 and TRBJ1-2; 10 bases are a match to TRBD1. V gave up 5 bases and J gave up 4 bases; unmatched junction bases: 7. Germline CDR1 and CDR2: SEHNR and FQNEAQ (reference sequence). The length of the CDR3 is 15 residues. For the CDR3, the DNA is TGTGCCAGCAGCGCGACGGGACAGGGGACCTATGGCTACACCTTC. Encoded protein: CASSATGQGTYGYTF.

This clonotype has just a few counts. The chain uses TRBV11-3 and TRBJ2-4; D not resolved. The length of the CDR3 is 11 residues. Trimming took off 5 bases at V and 8 bases at J, with 7 bases between the two ends. In germline, CDR1 is SGHNT, CDR2 YENEEA. The CDR3 DNA sequence: TGTGCCAGCAGCCCCGGGTACATTCAGTACTTC. Translating it yields CASSPGYIQYF.

Details on this clonotype: This may arise from a read error, as a much more abundant clone is one base away. The V and J genes are TRBV7-2 and TRBJ1-1; D is uncertain. CDR1 and CDR2 from the germline V gene are SGHTA and FQGNSA. The V end lost 0 bases, the J end lost 8 bases, and 10 bases lay between the germline ends. This CDR3 is 13 amino acids long. CDR3 in amino acids: CASSLAEMYEAFF. Written as DNA, the CDR3 is TGTGCCAGCAGCTTAGCGGAAATGTACGAAGCTTTCTTT. Full variable domain (remainder filled in from reference TRBV7-2 and TRBJ1-1): GAGVSQSPSNKVTEKGKDVELRCDPISGHTALYWYRQSLGQGLEFLIYFQGNSAPDKSGLPSDRFSAERTGGSVSTLTIQRTQQEDSAVYLCASSLAEMYEAFFGQGTRLTVV.

This rearrangement joins TRBV12-3 or TRBV12-4 to TRBJ2-1; 7 bases map to TRBD2. V dropped 4 bases and J dropped 1; count of bases not matched to a gene: 4. The CDR3 is 15 amino acids. CDR3 in amino acids: CASSSRERSYNEQFF. In nucleotides, the CDR3 is TGTGCCAGCAGTTCGCGGGAGAGATCCTACAATGAGCAGTTCTTC.

The chain is built from TRBV20-1 and TRBJ1-1, with TRBD1 as a possible D gene (6 bases). The germline gives CDR1 DFQATT, CDR2 SNEGSKA (reference sequence). V lost 4 bases and J lost 8, with 8 bases in between. The CDR3 has 10 residues. The CDR3 reads CSAKGTEAFF. Here the CDR3 DNA reads TGCAGTGCTAAAGGGACAGAAGCTTTCTTT.

The chain has TRBV7-9 and TRBJ2-1, with D possibly called TRBD1 or TRBD2 (6 bases each). The CDR3 extends over 14 amino acids. The ends were cut back, 2 bases at V and 7 bases at J, with 12 bases in the middle. In germline, CDR1 is SEHNR, CDR2 FQNEAQ (reference sequence). This CDR3 reads CASSLRGDGNEQFF. In DNA form, the CDR3 reads TGTGCCAGCAGCTTAAGGGGGGATGGGAATGAGCAGTTCTTC.

This clonotype has only a few counts. The chain combines TRBV3-1 with TRBJ1-1; TRBD1 is a possible D gene (5 bases). The V end lost 3 bases, the J end lost 11 bases, and 16 bases lay between the germline ends. The germline CDR1 and CDR2 sequences are LGHDT and YNNKEL (reference sequence). CDR3 length: 13 amino acids. For the CDR3, the DNA is TGTGCCAGCAGCCAGGTACCGGGACGGTCGGCTTTCTTT. Translated: CASSQVPGRSAFF.

This clonotype has only a few counts. V usage is TRBV6-2 or TRBV6-3 and J usage is TRBJ1-1; D unclear. The V end lost 2 bases, the J end lost 4 bases, and 8 bases lay between the germline ends. CDR3 length equals 13 residues. Germline-derived CDR1 and CDR2 are MNHEY and SVGEGT. The CDR3 sequence is CASSYVRTTEAFF. Here the CDR3 DNA reads TGTGCCAGCAGTTACGTCCGAACCACTGAAGCTTTCTTT.

This clonotype was detected a few times. The CDR3 bases are TGTGCCACCAGCAGAGATTCTTGGGGACTAGCGGGGGGTAGCTCCTACAATGAGCAGTTCTTC. Protein: CATSRDSWGLAGGSSYNEQFF. The gene calls are TRBV15 and TRBJ2-1; 15 positions match TRBD2. CDR1 and CDR2 (germline): LNHNV, YYDKDF (reference sequence). The J segment lost 0 bases and the V segment lost 0 bases, leaving 9 bases of the junction unmatched. There are 21 residues in the CDR3.

As for this clonotype: A much larger clone differs by one base, so this may be a read error. The V call is TRBV7-8, the J call TRBJ2-1; 8 bases map to TRBD1. The CDR3 is made up of 16 amino acids. Germline assignment: CDR1 SGHVS and CDR2 FQNEAQ. The CDR3 loop reads CASSLQRTGPYDEQFF. In DNA form, the CDR3 reads TGTGCCAGCAGCCTTCAGAGGACAGGGCCCTACGATGAGCAGTTCTTC.

The rearrangement uses TRBV9 and TRBJ2-5; 8 nucleotides agree with TRBD1. The J segment lost 9 bases and the V segment lost 3 bases, leaving 10 bases of the junction unmatched. Germline V gene data show CDR1 as SGDLS and CDR2 as YYNGEE. This CDR3 spans 14 amino acids. The DNA for the CDR3 is TGTGCCAGCAGCGGGTTGACAGGGGCAACGGCCCAGTACTTC. Protein: CASSGLTGATAQYF.

This clonotype has just a few counts. This chain connects TRBV11-2 to TRBJ2-7; TRBD2 agrees at 9 bases. CDR1 is SGHAT, CDR2 FQNNGV, per germline. V lost 7 bases, J lost 7 bases, and 14 bases stayed unmatched. The CDR3 runs 15 residues. The chain's CDR3 is CASTRTDSGGREQYF. The CDR3 nucleotides read TGTGCCAGCACCAGGACGGATAGCGGGGGCAGAGAGCAGTACTTC. The variable domain in full, completed from reference TRBV11-2 and TRBJ2-7, reads EAGVAQSPRYKIIEKRQSVAFWCNPISGHATLYWYQQILGQGPKLLIQFQNNGVVDDSQLPKDRFSAERLKGVDSTLKIQPAKLEDSAVYLCASTRTDSGGREQYFGPGTRLTVT.

Turning to this clonotype: Its ends do not fully match the called genes, so a read error is possible. The chain combines TRBV5-6 with TRBJ1-5; D remains unclear. There are 14 residues in the CDR3. The germline CDR1 and CDR2 sequences are SGHDT and YYEEEE. The CDR3 loop is CASSFHGFNQPQHF. For the CDR3, the DNA is TGTGCCAGCAGCTTCCACGGATTTAATCAACCCCAGCATTTT.

The chain recombines TRBV21-1 with TRBJ2-7; the table's D call of TRBD2 was not tested on the DNA. TRBV21-1 is a documented pseudogene. CDR3 size: 16 residues. The CDR3 bases are TGTGCCAGCAGCAGGCGGACAGCGGATCTACGCAGCGAGCAGTACTTC. This encodes CASSRRTADLRSEQYF.

CDR3 loop: CASSRQVDEQFF. The CDR3 bases are TGTGCCAGCTCCCGCCAAGTCGATGAGCAGTTCTTC. V usage is TRBV25-1 and J usage is TRBJ2-1; D gene ambiguous. The CDR3 is 12 amino acids. V was pared by 8 bases and J by 8 bases, with 13 bases between. Germline V gives CDR1 MGHDK, CDR2 SYGVNS.

The CDR3 sequence: CAPPSGRVDDTQYF. CDR3 bases: TGTGCCCCGCCTAGCGGGAGAGTTGACGATACGCAGTATTTT. The V call is TRBV24-1, the J call TRBJ2-3, with 10 bases matching TRBD2. V trimming: 12 bases; J trimming: 6 bases; junction bases outside the gene matches: 11. The CDR3 loop spans 14 amino acids. Germline V gene data show CDR1 as KGHDR and CDR2 as SFDVKD.